One sample yielded the 5 T cell receptor beta chains listed below, sequenced in a study of blood T cell repertoires in COVID-19. TCRdb's copy holds only in-frame clones and misses some; the assay was immunoSEQ multiplex PCR. The sample holds hundreds of thousands of clones, 70% to 90% seen once. The sequenced material came from PBMCs or T cells enriched from blood (not recorded which). These receptors were taken from a man aged 25 to 40 who had recovered from COVID-19.

The V and J genes are TRBV9 and TRBJ2-5; D unclear. Germline CDR1 is SGDLS and CDR2 is YYNGEE. The V and J ends lost 0 bases and 1 base respectively, with 7 bases between them. This CDR3 is built from 14 residues. CDR3 sequence: CASSVDSLQETQYF. The CDR3 DNA sequence: TGTGCCAGCAGCGTAGACAGTCTCCAAGAGACCCAGTACTTC.

CDR3 sequence: CASSQDLMRDRGIYGYTF. For the CDR3, the DNA is TGCGCCAGCAGCCAAGATTTGATGAGGGACAGGGGAATTTATGGCTACACCTTC. The J gene is TRBJ1-2, the V gene TRBV4-3, with TRBD1 matching 10 bases. Trimming cost V 0 bases and J 5 bases; bases outside gene matches: 12. Germline CDR1 is LGHNA and CDR2 is YSLEER. CDR3 length: 18 amino acids.

The chain is built from TRBV18 and TRBJ2-7; 7 bases agree with TRBD2. The CDR3 runs to 16 residues. Germline V gene sequence: CDR1 KGHSH, CDR2 LQKENI. The V segment lost 2 bases and the J segment 1 base; nucleotides outside the gene matches: 8. The CDR3 DNA reads TGTGCCAGCTCACCAGGGAGCGGGGAAATGTCCTACGAGCAGTACTTC. As protein: CASSPGSGEMSYEQYF.

The chain is built from TRBV19 and TRBJ2-4; 11 nucleotides align to TRBD2. This CDR3 is 18 amino acids long. Germline lookup yields CDR1 LNHDA and CDR2 SQIVND (reference sequence). V was pared by 1 base and J by 6 bases, with 11 bases of the junction left unmatched. The CDR3 coding sequence is TGTGCCAGTAGTATAGGTGGCCTAGCGGGGGGACTAGGAAACATTCAGTACTTC. Translating gives CASSIGGLAGGLGNIQYF.

On this clone: One end of the junction does not line up with germline, which may come from a read error. This rearrangement joins TRBV7-7 to TRBJ2-1, with 8 bases that match TRBD1. CDR3 size: 13 residues. The germline gives CDR1 SSHAT, CDR2 FNYEAQ (reference sequence). Here the CDR3 reads CASSPGQGYEQFF. CDR3 coding DNA: TGTGCTAGCAGCCCAGGACAGGGCTATGAGCAGTTCTTC.